Each of the 31 T cell receptor beta chains below was sequenced from the same sample in a study of blood T cell repertoires in COVID-19. Here immunoSEQ multiplex PCR was the method, and the copy in TCRdb shows in-frame clones only, minus some. The table lists about 180,000 clones, approximately 87% of them singletons. Specimen: peripheral blood. These receptors all stem from a man aged 40-49 years with active or convalescent COVID-19.

This sequence joins TRBV6-4 and TRBJ1-1, with D perhaps TRBD1 (6 bases). CDR1 is MRHNA and CDR2 is SNTAGT in the germline V gene. Between the trimmed V and J ends, which lost 2 bases and 8 bases, there was a span of 15 bases. The CDR3 is 14 amino acids. CDR3 coding DNA: TGTGCCAGCAGTGACACAAACAGGGATGGGGAAGCTTTCTTT. Translated: CASSDTNRDGEAFF.

The chain links TRBV19 to TRBJ1-2, with D perhaps TRBD1 (5 bases). V was clipped by 2 bases and J by 0 bases, with 7 bases between them. There are 14 residues in the CDR3. Germline CDR1 is LNHDA and CDR2 is SQIVND (reference sequence). The CDR3 loop is CASSISGSNYGYTF. Written as DNA, the CDR3 is TGTGCCAGTAGTATATCAGGGTCTAACTATGGCTACACCTTC.

This chain uses TRBV5-4 with TRBJ2-1; D gene ambiguous. V was pared by 1 base and J by 11 bases, with 10 bases between. CDR1 and CDR2 (germline): SGHNT, YYREEE (reference sequence). The CDR3 is 12 amino acids. The CDR3 here is CASSLSTEKQFF. The CDR3 coding sequence is TGTGCCAGCAGCTTGAGTACAGAAAAGCAGTTCTTC.

The chain uses TRBV5-4 and TRBJ1-4; D is undetermined. This CDR3 comprises 16 residues. The germline gives CDR1 SGHNT, CDR2 YYREEE (reference sequence). V was shortened by 4 bases and J by 3 bases, with 16 bases between the two germline ends. The CDR3 reads CASSRGNAQPNEKLFF. CDR3 bases: TGTGCCAGCAGCCGGGGAAACGCGCAACCTAATGAAAAACTGTTTTTT. Together with reference TRBV5-4 and TRBJ1-4, the CDR3 gives the full variable domain: ETGVTQSPTHLIKTRGQQVTLRCSSQSGHNTVSWYQQALGQGPQFIFQYYREEENGRGNFPPRFSGLQFPNYSSELNVNALELDDSALYLCASSRGNAQPNEKLFFGSGTQLSVL.

V and J are TRBV7-6 and TRBJ2-5, with 7 bases lining up with TRBD1. This CDR3 spans 16 amino acids. Trimming cost V 1 base and J 5 bases; bases outside gene matches: 10. Germline CDR1 reads SGHVS; CDR2 reads FNYEAQ. The CDR3 coding sequence is TGTGCCAGCAGCTTAGATCTCAAGGGGGCACAGGAGACCCAGTACTTC. It yields the protein CASSLDLKGAQETQYF.

This chain uses TRBV4-1 with TRBJ1-3; 7 bases agree with TRBD1. CDR1 MGHRA and CDR2 YSYEKL come from the germline V gene. V trimming: 3 bases; J trimming: 0 bases; junction bases outside the gene matches: 17. This CDR3 comprises 20 residues. In DNA, the CDR3 is TGCGCCAGCAGCCAGGACGACACCGGGACAGTTTTCGCCTCTGGAAACACCATATATTTT. This codes for CASSQDDTGTVFASGNTIYF.

The sample holds one count of this clone. The V gene is TRBV3-1 (or the pseudogene TRBV3-2), the J gene TRBJ2-7; no clear D gene. The V and J ends lost 3 bases and 3 bases respectively, with 3 bases between them. The CDR3 totals 11 residues. Germline V gene lookup returns CDR1 LGHDT and CDR2 YNNKEL (reference sequence). The chain's CDR3 is CASSHYYEQYF. DNA for the CDR3: TGTGCCAGCAGCCACTACTACGAGCAGTACTTC.

This chain links TRBV3-1 (or the pseudogene TRBV3-2) with TRBJ2-7; D may be TRBD1 (8 bases). V was pared by 7 bases and J by 3 bases, with 19 bases between. This CDR3 contains 15 residues. Germline CDR1 LGHDT, CDR2 YNNKEL (reference sequence). CDR3: CASTLTGEGVYEQYF. The CDR3 nucleotides are TGTGCCAGCACCTTGACAGGGGAGGGGGTCTACGAGCAGTACTTC.

The sample holds one count of this clone. The rearrangement uses TRBV29-1 and TRBJ1-1; 8 bases are a match to TRBD1. The germline V gene has CDR1 SQVTM and CDR2 ANQGSEA. The J segment lost 10 bases and the V segment lost 8 bases, leaving 18 bases of the junction unmatched. The CDR3 extends over 14 amino acids. The CDR3 sequence: CSSTTGTGGSGAFF. The CDR3 DNA follows: TGCAGCTCCACAACCGGGACAGGCGGATCCGGAGCTTTCTTT.

This sequence joins TRBV28 and TRBJ1-6; a weak D match, TRBD1 (6 bases). Germline CDR1 reads MDHEN; CDR2 reads SYDVKM. CDR3 length: 14 residues. Trimming removed 5 bases from V and 5 bases from J, with 10 bases in between. Here the CDR3 DNA reads TGTGCCAGCAGTATACAGGGTGATAATTCACCCCTCCACTTT. The encoded protein is CASSIQGDNSPLHF.

This chain connects TRBV28 to TRBJ1-1, with D hard to call. Germline values: CDR1 MDHEN, CDR2 SYDVKM. Trimming took off 2 bases at V and 0 bases at J, with 10 bases between the two ends. This CDR3 comprises 15 residues. CDR3 coding DNA: TGTGCCAGCAGTTTAACGGGGAGTCTGAACACTGAAGCTTTCTTT. Its translation is CASSLTGSLNTEAFF.

This clone occurred once. The CDR3 spells CASVFAYEQYF. CDR3 sequence (DNA): TGTGCCAGCGTCTTTGCCTACGAGCAGTACTTC. The V call is TRBV2, the J call TRBJ2-7; D remains unclear. V was cut by 8 bases and J by 2 bases, with 7 bases left in between. Germline V gives CDR1 SNHLY, CDR2 FYNNEI. CDR3 length: 11 residues.

The genes are TRBV6-5 and TRBJ2-3; the D gene is possibly TRBD2 (6 bases). Per the germline V gene, CDR1 is MNHEY and CDR2 is SVGAGI. The CDR3 has 15 residues. Trimming stripped 6 bases from V and 0 bases from J, with 13 bases between. CDR3 DNA sequence: TGTGCCAGCAGGACCCCGGGGGACAGCACAGATACGCAGTATTTT. This encodes CASRTPGDSTDTQYF.

The CDR3 loop reads CASSRTGGDSPLHF. The CDR3 coding sequence is TGTGCCAGCAGCCGGACGGGGGGTGATTCACCCCTCCACTTT. The chain links TRBV14 to TRBJ1-6; D is perhaps TRBD1 (5 bases). The germline gives CDR1 SGHDN, CDR2 FVKESK. The CDR3 covers 14 residues. Trimming removed 4 bases from V and 8 bases from J, with 12 bases in between.

This clone was observed once. The chain recombines TRBV11-1 with TRBJ2-3, with D perhaps matching TRBD2 (6 bases). The CDR3 extends over 14 amino acids. Between the trimmed V and J ends, which lost 3 bases and 1 base, there was a span of 8 bases. The germline gives CDR1 SGHAT, CDR2 FQDESV (reference sequence). The CDR3 reads CASSFGGGTDTQYF. The CDR3, as DNA: TGTGCCAGCAGCTTCGGAGGGGGCACAGATACGCAGTATTTT.

This clone was seen a single time. The gene calls are TRBV30 and TRBJ2-3; 8 positions match TRBD1. V dropped 2 bases and J dropped 2; count of bases not matched to a gene: 6. This CDR3 contains 15 residues. Germline values: CDR1 GTSNPN, CDR2 SVGIG (reference sequence). The CDR3 protein is CAWSIEDRDTDTQYF. CDR3 nucleotide sequence: TGTGCCTGGAGTATAGAGGACAGGGACACAGATACGCAGTATTTT.

V is TRBV29-1 and J is TRBJ2-2; D remains ambiguous. CDR3 length: 14 amino acids. Germline V lookup: CDR1 SQVTM, CDR2 ANQGSEA. The V end lost 1 base, the J end lost 0 bases, and 6 bases lay between the germline ends. The DNA for the CDR3 is TGCAGCGTTGAAGGGGCGACGAACACCGGGGAGCTGTTTTTT. As protein: CSVEGATNTGELFF.

The chain is built from TRBV4-1 and TRBJ1-5; D remains ambiguous. CDR1 MGHRA and CDR2 YSYEKL come from the germline V gene. The CDR3 length is 15 residues. V was cut by 0 bases and J by 6 bases, with 12 bases left in between. CDR3 loop: CASSQDDTFGQPQHF. CDR3 DNA sequence: TGCGCCAGCAGCCAAGACGACACCTTCGGTCAGCCCCAGCATTTT.

The V gene is TRBV6-4, the J gene TRBJ2-2; 8 bases agree with TRBD1. The germline CDR1 and CDR2 sequences are MRHNA and SNTAGT. CDR3 length: 15 amino acids. V lost 4 bases to trimming and J lost 0 bases; unmatched junction nucleotides: 1. DNA for the CDR3: TGTGCCAGCAGTGCACAGGGGGCGAACACCGGGGAGCTGTTTTTT. This encodes CASSAQGANTGELFF.

The chain joins TRBV5-4 to TRBJ2-6; 8 nucleotides line up with TRBD1. In germline, CDR1 is SGHNT, CDR2 YYREEE (reference sequence). V lost 4 bases, J lost 0 bases, and 6 bases stayed unmatched. The CDR3 has 17 amino acids. As DNA, the CDR3 is TGTGCCAGCAGCCCCAGGACAGGGAACTCTGGGGCCAACGTCCTGACTTTC. This translates into CASSPRTGNSGANVLTF.

This clone came up once. The CDR3 bases are TGCGCCAGCAGCACGACAGGGGTGAACACTGAAGCTTTCTTT. Translating gives CASSTTGVNTEAFF. The genes are TRBV5-1 and TRBJ1-1; TRBD1 matches at 8 bases. Germline lookup yields CDR1 SGHRS and CDR2 YFSETQ. V shed 4 bases, J shed 0 bases, and the junction held 2 bases outside the gene matches. This CDR3 spans 14 amino acids.

This clone came up once. The chain has TRBV6-1 and TRBJ2-7, with TRBD2 matching 8 bases. V trimming: 0 bases; J trimming: 11 bases; junction bases outside the gene matches: 6. The CDR3 length is 13 residues. Germline V gene data show CDR1 as MNHNS and CDR2 as SASEGT. The CDR3 region has the DNA TGTGCCAGCAGTGAAGCGCGGGGGGCCGGGGAGTACTTC. This gives the protein CASSEARGAGEYF.

Comment on this clone: One end of the junction fails to match germline, which may point to a read error. The V gene is TRBV7-7, the J gene TRBJ2-5; TRBD1 is a possible D gene (5 bases). Germline CDR1 SSHAT, CDR2 FNYEAQ (reference sequence). The CDR3 is 15 residues long. In DNA form, the CDR3 reads TGTGCTAGCAGCTTAGCCGCGACCCCCGTAGGGGCCCAGTACTTC. Its translation: CASSLAATPVGAQYF.

The V call is TRBV30, the J call TRBJ1-5; D uncertain. V dropped 1 base and J dropped 2 bases, with 12 bases sitting between them. Germline-derived CDR1 and CDR2 are GTSNPN and SVGIG (reference sequence). The CDR3 totals 15 residues. CDR3 sequence: CAWSARGSGNQPQHF. The CDR3 DNA sequence: TGTGCCTGGAGTGCCCGCGGCTCTGGCAATCAGCCCCAGCATTTT. Full variable domain (outside the CDR3, taken from reference TRBV30 and TRBJ1-5): SQTIHQWPATLVQPVGSPLSLECTVEGTSNPNLYWYRQAAGRGLQLLFYSVGIGQISSEVPQNLSASRPQDRQFILSSKKLLLSDSGFYLCAWSARGSGNQPQHFGDGTRLSIL.

This rearrangement joins TRBV11-2 to TRBJ2-3, with 7 bases fitting TRBD2. The CDR3 contains 16 residues. The V and J ends lost 4 bases and 5 bases, in that order; junction bases with no gene match: 12. In germline, CDR1 is SGHAT, CDR2 FQNNGV. The CDR3 DNA sequence: TGTGCCAGCAGCTCCCCCCGGGCGGGGAGGGTAGATACGCAGTATTTT. Translated, it gives CASSSPRAGRVDTQYF.

The chain couples TRBV30 to TRBJ1-2; 7 bases align to TRBD1. Germline CDR1 and CDR2: GTSNPN and SVGIG (reference sequence). Trimming took 3 bases from V and 9 from J; bases not matched to a gene: 13. CDR3 size: 14 residues. As DNA, the CDR3 is TGTGCCTGGAGGGTAACGGGACAGTTCTCACGCTACACCTTC. Amino acid sequence: CAWRVTGQFSRYTF.

The V call is TRBV7-9, the J call TRBJ2-1; TRBD1 agrees at 8 bases. The CDR3 covers 13 residues. Germline-derived CDR1 and CDR2 are SEHNR and FQNEAQ (reference sequence). J gave up 14 bases and V 5 bases, and 11 bases lay outside the gene matches. CDR3 loop: CASSRNPQGEEFF. DNA for the CDR3: TGTGCCAGCAGCCGAAACCCACAGGGGGAGGAGTTCTTC.

Worth noting for this clone: This CDR3 is also generated by other DNA sequences in the sample. The chain is built from TRBV4-2 and TRBJ1-1; 8 bases agree with TRBD1. The CDR3 loop spans 15 amino acids. Trimming took 2 bases from V and 0 from J; bases not matched to a gene: 2. Germline lookup yields CDR1 LGHNA and CDR2 YNFKEQ. CDR3 sequence (DNA): TGTGCCAGCAGCCAAACGGACAGGGTGAACACTGAAGCTTTCTTT. Translation gives CASSQTDRVNTEAFF.

The J gene is TRBJ2-3, the V gene TRBV5-1, with a possible D match to TRBD2 (5 bases). Germline CDR1 and CDR2: SGHRS and YFSETQ. Trimming removed 4 bases at V and 0 bases at J, with 15 bases between. The CDR3 sequence is 16 residues long. The CDR3 nucleotides read TGCGCCAGCAGCCTACGATTAGCGCAAAGCACAGATACGCAGTATTTT. Translated: CASSLRLAQSTDTQYF. Complete variable domain (other parts from reference TRBV5-1 and TRBJ2-3): KAGVTQTPRYLIKTRGQQVTLSCSPISGHRSVSWYQQTPGQGLQFLFEYFSETQRNKGNFPGRFSGRQFSNSRSEMNVSTLELGDSALYLCASSLRLAQSTDTQYFGPGTRLTVL.

This chain joins TRBV30 and TRBJ2-4; 9 bases line up with TRBD2. This CDR3 is built from 15 residues. Germline loops: CDR1 GTSNPN, CDR2 SVGIG (reference sequence). V gave up 0 bases and J gave up 9 bases; unmatched junction bases: 9. CDR3 DNA: TGTGCCTGGAGTGTAGAGAGGGCGGGGGGGACCATTCAGTACTTC. This translates into CAWSVERAGGTIQYF.

The gene calls are TRBV28 and TRBJ2-5; TRBD1 agrees at 7 bases. Germline trimming cut 1 base from V and 3 bases from J; bases unmatched to any gene: 2. The CDR3 length is 14 residues. CDR1 is MDHEN and CDR2 is SYDVKM in the germline V gene. CDR3: CASSLSGTEETQYF. In DNA form, the CDR3 reads TGTGCCAGCAGTTTATCAGGGACAGAAGAGACCCAGTACTTC.